This T cell receptor beta chain was observed in a study of cytomegalovirus exposure and HLA in healthy donors. General study findings and limits: In the 95 to 150 validation repertoires, around 95% of cluster scores exceeded 0, per a later analysis. Reports showed the classifier diagnosing cytomegalovirus status with high specificity and sensitivity.

Turning to this clone: No antigen is known for it.

The CDR3 sequence is 16 residues long. The germline CDR1 and CDR2 sequences are SGHDT and YYEEEE. The V and J ends lost 0 bases and 0 bases respectively, with 12 bases between them. TCRdb's copy holds only in-frame clones and misses some; the assay was immunoSEQ multiplex PCR. The sample has some 130,000 clones, about 94% seen once. The sample was PBMCs. The sequence derives from a man aged 18 to 35 in good health and CMV-seropositive. This chain joins TRBV5-6 and TRBJ1-1; possibly TRBD1 for D (6 bases). The CDR3: CASSLDQGPLNTEAFF. CDR3 bases: TGTGCCAGCAGCTTGGATCAGGGGCCCTTGAACACTGAAGCTTTCTTT.